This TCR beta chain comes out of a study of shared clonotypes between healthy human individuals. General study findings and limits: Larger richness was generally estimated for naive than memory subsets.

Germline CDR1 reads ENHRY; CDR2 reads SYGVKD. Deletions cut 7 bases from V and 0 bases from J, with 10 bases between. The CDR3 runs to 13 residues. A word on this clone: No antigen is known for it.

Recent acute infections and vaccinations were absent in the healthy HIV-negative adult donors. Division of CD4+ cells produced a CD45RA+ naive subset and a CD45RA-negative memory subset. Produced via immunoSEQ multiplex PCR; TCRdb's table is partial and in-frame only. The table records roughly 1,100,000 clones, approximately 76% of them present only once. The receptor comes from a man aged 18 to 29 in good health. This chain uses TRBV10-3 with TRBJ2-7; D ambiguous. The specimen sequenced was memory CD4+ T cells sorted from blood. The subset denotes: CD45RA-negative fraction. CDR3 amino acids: CAITDASSYEQYF. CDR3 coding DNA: TGTGCCATCACCGATGCGAGCTCCTACGAGCAGTACTTC.